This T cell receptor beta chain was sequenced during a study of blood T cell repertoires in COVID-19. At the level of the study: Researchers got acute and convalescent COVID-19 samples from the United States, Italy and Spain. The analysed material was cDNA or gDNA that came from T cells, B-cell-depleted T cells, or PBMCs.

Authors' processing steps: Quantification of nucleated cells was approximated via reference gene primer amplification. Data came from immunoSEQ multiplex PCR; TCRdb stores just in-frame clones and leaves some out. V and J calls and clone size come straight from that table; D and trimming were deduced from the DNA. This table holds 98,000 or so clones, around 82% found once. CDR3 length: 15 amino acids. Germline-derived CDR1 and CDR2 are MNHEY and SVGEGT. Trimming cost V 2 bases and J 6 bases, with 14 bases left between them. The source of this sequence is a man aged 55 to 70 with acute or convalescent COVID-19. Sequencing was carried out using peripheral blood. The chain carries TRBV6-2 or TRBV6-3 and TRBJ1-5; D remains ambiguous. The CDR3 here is CASSYDTLTAQPQHF. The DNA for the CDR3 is TGTGCCAGCAGTTACGATACTCTTACAGCTCAGCCCCAGCATTTT.